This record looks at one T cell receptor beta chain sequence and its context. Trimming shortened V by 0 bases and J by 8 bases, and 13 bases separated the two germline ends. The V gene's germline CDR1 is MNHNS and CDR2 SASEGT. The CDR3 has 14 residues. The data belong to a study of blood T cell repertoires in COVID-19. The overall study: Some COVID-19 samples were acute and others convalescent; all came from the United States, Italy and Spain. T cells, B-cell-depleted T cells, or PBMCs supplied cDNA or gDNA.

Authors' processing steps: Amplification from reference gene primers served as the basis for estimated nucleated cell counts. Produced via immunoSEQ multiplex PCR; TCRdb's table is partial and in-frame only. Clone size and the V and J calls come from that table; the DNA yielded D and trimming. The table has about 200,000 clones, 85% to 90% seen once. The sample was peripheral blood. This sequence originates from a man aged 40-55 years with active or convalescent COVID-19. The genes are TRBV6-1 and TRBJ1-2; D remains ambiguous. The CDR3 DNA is TGTGCCAGCAGTGAAGCGCTCGGCGGCTGGGGCTACACCTTC. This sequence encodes CASSEALGGWGYTF.